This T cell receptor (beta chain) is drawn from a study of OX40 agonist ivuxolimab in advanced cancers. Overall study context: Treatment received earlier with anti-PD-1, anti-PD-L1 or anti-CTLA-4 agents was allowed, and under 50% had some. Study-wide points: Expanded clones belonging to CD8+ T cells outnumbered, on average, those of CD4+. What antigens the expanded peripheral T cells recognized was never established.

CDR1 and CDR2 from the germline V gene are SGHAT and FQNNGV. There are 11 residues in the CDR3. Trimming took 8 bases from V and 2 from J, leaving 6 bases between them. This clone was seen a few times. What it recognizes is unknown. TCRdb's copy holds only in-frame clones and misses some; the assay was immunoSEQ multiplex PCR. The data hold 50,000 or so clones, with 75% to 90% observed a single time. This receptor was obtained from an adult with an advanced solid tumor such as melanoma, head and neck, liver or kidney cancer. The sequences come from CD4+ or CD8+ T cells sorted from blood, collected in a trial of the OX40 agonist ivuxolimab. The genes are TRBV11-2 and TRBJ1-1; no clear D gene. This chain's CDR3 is CASRENTEAFF. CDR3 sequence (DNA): TGTGCCAGCCGGGAAAACACTGAAGCTTTCTTT.